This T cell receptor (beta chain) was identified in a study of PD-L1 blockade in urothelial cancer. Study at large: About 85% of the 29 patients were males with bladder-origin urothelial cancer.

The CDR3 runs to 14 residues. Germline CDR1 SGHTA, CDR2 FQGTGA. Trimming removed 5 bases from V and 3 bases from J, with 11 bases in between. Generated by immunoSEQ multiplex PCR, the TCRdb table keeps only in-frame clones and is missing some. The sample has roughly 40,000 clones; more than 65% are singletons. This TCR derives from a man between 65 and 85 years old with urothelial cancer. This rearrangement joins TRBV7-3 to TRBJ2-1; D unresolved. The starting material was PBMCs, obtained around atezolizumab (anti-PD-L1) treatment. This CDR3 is CASSPIGGYNEQFF. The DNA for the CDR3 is TGTGCCAGCAGCCCTATCGGCGGCTACAATGAGCAGTTCTTC.